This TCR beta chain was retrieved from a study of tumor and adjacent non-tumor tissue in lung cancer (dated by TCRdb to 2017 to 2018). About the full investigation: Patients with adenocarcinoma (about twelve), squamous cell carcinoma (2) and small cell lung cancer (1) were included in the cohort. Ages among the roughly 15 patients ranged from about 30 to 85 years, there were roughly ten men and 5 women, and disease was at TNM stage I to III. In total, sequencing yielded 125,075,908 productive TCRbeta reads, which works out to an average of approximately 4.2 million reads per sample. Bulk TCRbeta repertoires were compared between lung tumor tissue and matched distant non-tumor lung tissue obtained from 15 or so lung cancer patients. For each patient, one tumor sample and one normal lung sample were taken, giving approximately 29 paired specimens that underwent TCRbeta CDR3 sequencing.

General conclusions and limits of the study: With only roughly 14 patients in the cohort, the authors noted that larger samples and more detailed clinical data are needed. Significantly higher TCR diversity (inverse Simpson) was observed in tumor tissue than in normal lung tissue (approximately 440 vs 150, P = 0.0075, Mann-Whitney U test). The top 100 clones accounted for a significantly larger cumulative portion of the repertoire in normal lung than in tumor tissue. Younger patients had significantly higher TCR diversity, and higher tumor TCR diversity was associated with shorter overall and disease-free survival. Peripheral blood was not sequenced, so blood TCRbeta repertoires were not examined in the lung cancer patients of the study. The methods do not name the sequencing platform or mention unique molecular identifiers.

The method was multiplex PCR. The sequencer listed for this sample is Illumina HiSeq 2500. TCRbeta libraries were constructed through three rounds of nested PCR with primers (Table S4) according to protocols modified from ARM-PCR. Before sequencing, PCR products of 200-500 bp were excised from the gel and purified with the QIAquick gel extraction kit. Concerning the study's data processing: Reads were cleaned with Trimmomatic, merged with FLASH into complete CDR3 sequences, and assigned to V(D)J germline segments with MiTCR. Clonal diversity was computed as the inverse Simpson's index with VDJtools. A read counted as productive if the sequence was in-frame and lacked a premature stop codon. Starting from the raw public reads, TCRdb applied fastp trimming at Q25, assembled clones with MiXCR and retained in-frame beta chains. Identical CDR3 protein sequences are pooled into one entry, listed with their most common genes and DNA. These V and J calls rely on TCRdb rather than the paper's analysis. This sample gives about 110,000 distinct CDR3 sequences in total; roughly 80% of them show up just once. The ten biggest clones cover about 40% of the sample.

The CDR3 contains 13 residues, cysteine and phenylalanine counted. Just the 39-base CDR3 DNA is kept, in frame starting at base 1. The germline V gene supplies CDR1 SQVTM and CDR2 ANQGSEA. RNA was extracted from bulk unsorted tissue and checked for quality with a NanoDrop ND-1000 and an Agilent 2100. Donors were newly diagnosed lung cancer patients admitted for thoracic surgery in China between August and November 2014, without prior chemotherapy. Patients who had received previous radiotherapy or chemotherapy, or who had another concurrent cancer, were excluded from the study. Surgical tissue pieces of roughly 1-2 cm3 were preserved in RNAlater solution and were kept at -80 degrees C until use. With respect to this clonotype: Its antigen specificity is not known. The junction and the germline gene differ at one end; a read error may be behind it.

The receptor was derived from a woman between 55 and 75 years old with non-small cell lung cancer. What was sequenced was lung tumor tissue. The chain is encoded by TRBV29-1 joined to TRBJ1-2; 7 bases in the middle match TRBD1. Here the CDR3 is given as CSETATGSYCYTF. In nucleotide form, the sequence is TGCAGCGAGACGGCGACAGGGAGCTATTGCTACACCTTC.